This T cell receptor (beta chain) was retrieved from a study of blood T cell repertoires in COVID-19. About the study: COVID-19 samples collected from the United States, Italy and Spain covered acute and convalescent phases. The cDNA or gDNA used as material had been derived from T cells, B-cell-depleted T cells, or PBMCs.

Method: immunoSEQ multiplex PCR; TCRdb's copy keeps in-frame clones and lacks some. The repertoire has about 140,000 clones, about 86% of them found once; the top ten carry roughly 8%. CDR1 and CDR2 from the germline V gene are SEHNR and FQNEAQ (reference sequence). Trimming removed 2 bases from V and 6 bases from J, with 10 bases in between. This CDR3 has 13 residues. This rearrangement joins TRBV7-9 to TRBJ1-2; possible D gene TRBD1, 6 bases. The receptor was isolated from a woman in her fifties or sixties with acute or convalescent COVID-19. The sequenced sample was peripheral blood. The CDR3 DNA reads TGTGCCAGCAGCTTAACAGGGCCCCATGGCTACACCTTC. This sequence encodes CASSLTGPHGYTF.